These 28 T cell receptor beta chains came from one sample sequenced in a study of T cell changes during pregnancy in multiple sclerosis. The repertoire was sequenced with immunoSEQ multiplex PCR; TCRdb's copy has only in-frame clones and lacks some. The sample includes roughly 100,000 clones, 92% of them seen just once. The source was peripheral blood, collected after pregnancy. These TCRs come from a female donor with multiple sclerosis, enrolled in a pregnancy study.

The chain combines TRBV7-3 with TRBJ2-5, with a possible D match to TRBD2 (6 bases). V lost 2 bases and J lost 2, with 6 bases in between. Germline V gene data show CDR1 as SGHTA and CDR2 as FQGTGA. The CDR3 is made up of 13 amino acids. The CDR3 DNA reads TGTGCCAGCAGCTTAGGGGGGCAAGAGACCCAGTACTTC. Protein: CASSLGGQETQYF. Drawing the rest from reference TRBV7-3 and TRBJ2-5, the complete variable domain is GAGVSQTPSNKVTEKGKYVELRCDPISGHTALYWYRQSLGQGPEFLIYFQGTGAADDSGLPNDRFFAVRPEGSVSTLKIQRTERGDSAVYLCASSLGGQETQYFGPGTRLLVL.

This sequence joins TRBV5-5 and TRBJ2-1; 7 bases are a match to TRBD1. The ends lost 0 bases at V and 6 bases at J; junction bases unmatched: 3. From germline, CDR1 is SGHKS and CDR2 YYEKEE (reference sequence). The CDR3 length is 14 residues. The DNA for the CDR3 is TGTGCCAGCAGCTTGGGGAACAGGGGCAATGAGCAGTTCTTC. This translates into CASSLGNRGNEQFF.

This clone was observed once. CDR3 region: CASPARGSGAADTQYF. The DNA of the CDR3 is TGTGCCAGCCCCGCTCGGGGGTCCGGGGCCGCAGATACGCAGTATTTT. The chain links TRBV2 to TRBJ2-3; weak D call: TRBD2 (6 bases). The V gene lost 8 bases and the J gene lost 4 bases, with 22 bases spanning the gap. This CDR3 comprises 16 residues. CDR1 and CDR2 from the germline V gene are SNHLY and FYNNEI.

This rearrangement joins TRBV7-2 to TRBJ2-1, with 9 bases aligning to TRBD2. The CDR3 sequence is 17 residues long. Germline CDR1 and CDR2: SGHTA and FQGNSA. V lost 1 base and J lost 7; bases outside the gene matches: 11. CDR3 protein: CASSLGGAGGLGNEQFF. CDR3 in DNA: TGTGCCAGCAGCTTAGGGGGCGCGGGGGGGCTGGGTAATGAGCAGTTCTTC.

Here the CDR3 reads CASSESGASTDTQYF. For the CDR3, the DNA is TGTGCCAGCAGTGAAAGCGGGGCTAGCACAGATACGCAGTATTTT. The rearrangement uses TRBV6-1 and TRBJ2-3, with 7 positions matching TRBD2. The CDR3 runs 15 residues. Trimming at V came to 2 bases and at J to 0 bases, leaving 2 bases not matched to a gene. In germline, CDR1 is MNHNS, CDR2 SASEGT.

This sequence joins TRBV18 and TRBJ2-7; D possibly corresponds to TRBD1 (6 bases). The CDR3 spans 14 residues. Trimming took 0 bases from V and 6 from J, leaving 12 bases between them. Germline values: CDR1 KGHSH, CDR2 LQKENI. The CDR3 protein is CASSPPNRVGEQYF. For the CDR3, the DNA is TGTGCCAGCTCACCACCGAACAGGGTGGGCGAGCAGTACTTC.

The DNA of the CDR3 is TGTGCCACCTCGGACAGCACCTCTGGAAACACCATATATTTT. Protein: CATSDSTSGNTIYF. The rearrangement uses TRBV28 and TRBJ1-3; D is perhaps TRBD1 (6 bases). Between the trimmed V and J ends, which lost 10 bases and 0 bases, there was a span of 13 bases. CDR1 is MDHEN and CDR2 is SYDVKM in the germline V gene. There are 14 residues in the CDR3. Based on the CDR3 plus reference TRBV28 and TRBJ1-3, the full variable domain is DVKVTQSSRYLVKRTGEKVFLECVQDMDHENMFWYRQDPGLGLRLIYFSYDVKMKEKGDIPEGYSVSREKKERFSLILESASTNQTSMYLCATSDSTSGNTIYFGEGSWLTVV.

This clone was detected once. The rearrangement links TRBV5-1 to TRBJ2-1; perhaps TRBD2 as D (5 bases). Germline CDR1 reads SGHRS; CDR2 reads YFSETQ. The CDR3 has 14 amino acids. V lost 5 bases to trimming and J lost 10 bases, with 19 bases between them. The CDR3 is CASSTHSAGLEQFF. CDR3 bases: TGCGCCAGCAGTACCCATAGCGCCGGACTCGAGCAGTTCTTC. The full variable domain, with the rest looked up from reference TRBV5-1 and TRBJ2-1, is KAGVTQTPRYLIKTRGQQVTLSCSPISGHRSVSWYQQTPGQGLQFLFEYFSETQRNKGNFPGRFSGRQFSNSRSEMNVSTLELGDSALYLCASSTHSAGLEQFFGPGTRLTVL.

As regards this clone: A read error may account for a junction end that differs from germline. CDR3 DNA sequence: TGTGCCAGCAGCTTGGACTACGATGAGCAGTTCTTC. Amino acids: CASSLDYDEQFF. The chain joins TRBV11-3 to TRBJ2-1; D is perhaps TRBD2 (6 bases). Germline V CDR1 and CDR2: SGHNT, YENEEA. This CDR3 has 12 residues.

The CDR3 spells CASSLTAYEQYF. CDR3 nucleotide sequence: TGTGCCAGCAGTTTAACAGCCTACGAGCAGTACTTC. The V call is TRBV28, the J call TRBJ2-7; no reliable D call. CDR3 length: 12 residues. V was clipped by 2 bases and J by 2 bases, with 4 bases between them. Germline assignment: CDR1 MDHEN and CDR2 SYDVKM.

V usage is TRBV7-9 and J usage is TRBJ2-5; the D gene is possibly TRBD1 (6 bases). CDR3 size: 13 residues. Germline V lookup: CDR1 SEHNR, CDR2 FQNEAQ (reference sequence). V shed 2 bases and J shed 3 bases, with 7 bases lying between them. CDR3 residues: CASSLWDKETQYF. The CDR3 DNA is TGTGCCAGCAGCTTATGGGACAAAGAGACCCAGTACTTC.

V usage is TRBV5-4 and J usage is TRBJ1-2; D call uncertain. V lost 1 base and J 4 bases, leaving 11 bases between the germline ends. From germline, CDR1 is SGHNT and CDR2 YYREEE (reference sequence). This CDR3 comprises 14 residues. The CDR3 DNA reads TGTGCCAGCAGCTTGAAGAGTCCGCCCTATGGCTACACCTTC. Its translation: CASSLKSPPYGYTF.

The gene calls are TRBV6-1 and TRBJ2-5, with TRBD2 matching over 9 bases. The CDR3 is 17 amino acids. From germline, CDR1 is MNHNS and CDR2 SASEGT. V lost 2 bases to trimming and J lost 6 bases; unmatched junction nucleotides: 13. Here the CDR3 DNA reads TGTGCCAGCAGTGAAACTATTCTAGCGGGGATCGGGAAGACCCAGTACTTC. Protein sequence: CASSETILAGIGKTQYF.

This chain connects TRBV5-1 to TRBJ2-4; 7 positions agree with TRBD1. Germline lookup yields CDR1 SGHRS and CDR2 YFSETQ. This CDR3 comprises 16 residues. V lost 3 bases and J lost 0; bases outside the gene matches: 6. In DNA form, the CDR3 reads TGCGCCAGCAGCTACGAACAGGGGTTAGCCAAAAACATTCAGTACTTC. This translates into CASSYEQGLAKNIQYF. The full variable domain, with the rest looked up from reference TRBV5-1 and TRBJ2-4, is KAGVTQTPRYLIKTRGQQVTLSCSPISGHRSVSWYQQTPGQGLQFLFEYFSETQRNKGNFPGRFSGRQFSNSRSEMNVSTLELGDSALYLCASSYEQGLAKNIQYFGAGTRLSVL.

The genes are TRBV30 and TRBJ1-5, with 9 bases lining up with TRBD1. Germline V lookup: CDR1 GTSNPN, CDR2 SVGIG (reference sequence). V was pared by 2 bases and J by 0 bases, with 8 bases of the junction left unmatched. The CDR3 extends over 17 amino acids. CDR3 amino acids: CAWSSDRGSGSNQPQHF. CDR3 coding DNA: TGTGCCTGGAGTTCCGACAGGGGGTCGGGTAGCAATCAGCCCCAGCATTTT.

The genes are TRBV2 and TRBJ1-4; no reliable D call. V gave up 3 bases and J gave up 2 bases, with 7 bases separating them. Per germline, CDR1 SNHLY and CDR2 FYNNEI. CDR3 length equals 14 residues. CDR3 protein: CASSEGGTNEKLFF. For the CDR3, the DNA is TGTGCCAGCAGTGAGGGAGGTACTAATGAAAAACTGTTTTTT.

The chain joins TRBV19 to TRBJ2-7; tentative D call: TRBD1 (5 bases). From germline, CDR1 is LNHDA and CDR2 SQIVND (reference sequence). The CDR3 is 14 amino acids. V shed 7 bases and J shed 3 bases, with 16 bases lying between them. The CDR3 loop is CASIRPRGNYEQYF. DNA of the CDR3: TGTGCCAGTATTCGACCAAGGGGAAACTACGAGCAGTACTTC.

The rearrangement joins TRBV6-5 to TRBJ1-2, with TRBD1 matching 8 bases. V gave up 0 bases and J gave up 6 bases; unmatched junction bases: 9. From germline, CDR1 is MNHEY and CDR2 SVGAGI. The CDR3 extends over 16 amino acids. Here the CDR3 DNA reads TGTGCCAGCAGTTACTCTGGAACAGGGGGAAAGGATGGCTACACCTTC. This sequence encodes CASSYSGTGGKDGYTF.

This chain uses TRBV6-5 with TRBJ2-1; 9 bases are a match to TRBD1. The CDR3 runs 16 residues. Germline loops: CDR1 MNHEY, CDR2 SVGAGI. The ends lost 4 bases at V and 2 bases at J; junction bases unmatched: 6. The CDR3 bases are TGTGCCAGCAGTTTCTCCGGGACAGGGACCTACAATGAGCAGTTCTTC. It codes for CASSFSGTGTYNEQFF.

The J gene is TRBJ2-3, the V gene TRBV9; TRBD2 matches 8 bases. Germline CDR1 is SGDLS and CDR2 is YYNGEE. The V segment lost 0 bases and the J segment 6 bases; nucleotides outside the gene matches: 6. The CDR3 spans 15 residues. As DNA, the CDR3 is TGTGCCAGCAGCGTAGTTGCGGGGGGCTCGGATACGCAGTATTTT. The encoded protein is CASSVVAGGSDTQYF.

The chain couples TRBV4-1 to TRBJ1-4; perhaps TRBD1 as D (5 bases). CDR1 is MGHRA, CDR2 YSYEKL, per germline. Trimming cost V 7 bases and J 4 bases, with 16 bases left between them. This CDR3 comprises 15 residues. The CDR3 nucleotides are TGCGCCAGCACAATGGGAGGGGCGGGTAATGAAAAACTGTTTTTT. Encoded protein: CASTMGGAGNEKLFF.

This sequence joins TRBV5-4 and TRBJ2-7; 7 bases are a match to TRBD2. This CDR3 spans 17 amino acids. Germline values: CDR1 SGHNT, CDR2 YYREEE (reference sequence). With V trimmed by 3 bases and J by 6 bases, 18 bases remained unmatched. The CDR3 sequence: CASSSPMGGKTQREQYF. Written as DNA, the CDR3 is TGTGCCAGCAGCTCCCCAATGGGGGGGAAGACGCAACGCGAGCAGTACTTC.

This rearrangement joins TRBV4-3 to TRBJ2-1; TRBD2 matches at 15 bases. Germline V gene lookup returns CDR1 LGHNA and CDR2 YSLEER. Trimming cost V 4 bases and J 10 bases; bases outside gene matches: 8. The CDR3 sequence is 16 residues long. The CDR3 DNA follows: TGCGCCAGCAGCCCAAGGACTAGCGGGGGGGCCGGGGAGCAGTTCTTC. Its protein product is CASSPRTSGGAGEQFF.

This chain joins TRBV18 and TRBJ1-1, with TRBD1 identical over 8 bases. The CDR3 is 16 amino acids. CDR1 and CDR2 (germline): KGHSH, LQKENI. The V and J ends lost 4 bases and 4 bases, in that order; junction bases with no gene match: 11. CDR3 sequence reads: CASSRDRGGVGTEAFF. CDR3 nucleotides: TGTGCCAGCTCACGAGACAGGGGAGGGGTAGGCACTGAAGCTTTCTTT.

The CDR3: CASSVAPYSQETQYF. DNA for the CDR3: TGTGCCAGCAGCGTAGCACCTTACAGCCAAGAGACCCAGTACTTC. V and J are TRBV9 and TRBJ2-5, with D unclear. The germline gives CDR1 SGDLS, CDR2 YYNGEE. The CDR3 contains 15 residues. Between the trimmed V and J ends, which lost 0 bases and 1 base, there was a span of 10 bases. The full variable domain, completed using reference TRBV9 and TRBJ2-5, is DSGVTQTPKHLITATGQRVTLRCSPRSGDLSVYWYQQSLDQGLQFLIQYYNGEERAKGNILERFSAQQFPDLHSELNLSSLELGDSALYFCASSVAPYSQETQYFGPGTRLLVL.

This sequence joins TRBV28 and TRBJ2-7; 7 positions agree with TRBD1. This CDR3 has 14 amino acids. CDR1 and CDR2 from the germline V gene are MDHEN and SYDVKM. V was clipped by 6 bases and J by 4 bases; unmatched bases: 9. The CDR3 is CASRSGTAVYEQYF. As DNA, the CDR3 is TGTGCCAGCAGGTCGGGGACAGCCGTGTACGAGCAGTACTTC.

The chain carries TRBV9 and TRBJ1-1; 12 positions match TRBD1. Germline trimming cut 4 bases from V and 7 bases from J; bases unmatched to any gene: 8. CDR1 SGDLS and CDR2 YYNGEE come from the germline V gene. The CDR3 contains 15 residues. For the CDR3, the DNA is TGTGCCAGCAGCCCAAGGGGACAGGGGGCGAGTGAAGCTTTCTTT. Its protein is CASSPRGQGASEAFF. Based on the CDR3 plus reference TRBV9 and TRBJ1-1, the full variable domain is DSGVTQTPKHLITATGQRVTLRCSPRSGDLSVYWYQQSLDQGLQFLIQYYNGEERAKGNILERFSAQQFPDLHSELNLSSLELGDSALYFCASSPRGQGASEAFFGQGTRLTVV.

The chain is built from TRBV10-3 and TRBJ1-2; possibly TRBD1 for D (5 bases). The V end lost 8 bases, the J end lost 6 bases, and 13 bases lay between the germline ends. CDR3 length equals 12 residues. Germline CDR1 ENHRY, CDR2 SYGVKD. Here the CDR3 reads CAIAGAGDGYTF. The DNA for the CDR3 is TGTGCCATCGCGGGCGCGGGGGATGGCTACACCTTC.